This TCR beta chain comes out of a study of blood T cell repertoires in COVID-19. At the level of the study: COVID-19 samples from acute and convalescent phases originated in the United States, Italy and Spain. PBMCs, B-cell-depleted T cells, or T cells provided the cDNA or gDNA that made up the material.

J lost 7 bases, V lost 7 bases, and 14 bases had no gene match. This CDR3 spans 17 amino acids. Germline V gene sequence: CDR1 LGHDT, CDR2 YNNKEL (reference sequence). Original data processing: Counts of nucleated cells, estimated from reference gene primer amplification, were obtained. The repertoire was sequenced with immunoSEQ multiplex PCR; TCRdb's copy has only in-frame clones and lacks some. That table gives V, J and clone size, and the DNA gave D and trimming. The sample yields over 100,000 clones, around 86% seen once. Enrolment of Seattle patients took place during active infection, and they were followed longitudinally.

This chain links TRBV3-1 (or the pseudogene TRBV3-2) with TRBJ2-3, with 13 bases identical to TRBD2. Sequencing was done on a sample of peripheral blood. This TCR came from a woman between 70 and 85 years old with COVID-19, enrolled during active disease. CDR3 sequence reads: CASTRTSGGANDNTQYF. CDR3 DNA sequence: TGTGCCAGCACCCGTACTAGCGGGGGGGCCAATGATAATACGCAGTATTTT.